This T cell receptor beta chain was sequenced for a study of CD8 T cells in ankylosing spondylitis. TCRdb ran MiXCR on the 5' RACE reads and lists one entry per CDR3 protein. This repertoire shows some 150,000 distinct CDR3 sequences, 11% found once; its top ten account for roughly 4.5%. Broader study findings: Disease-linked clones reportedly showed significant enrichment in matched ankylosing spondylitis synovial fluid. Disease-linked clones, CD8+, were relatively rare in peripheral blood.

With respect to this clonotype: Its antigen is not known.

The TCR sequence derives from a female donor with ankylosing spondylitis or in good health (not recorded which). Material for sequencing was blood, either unsorted or a sorted T cell fraction (not recorded which).

The CDR3 DNA is TGTGCCAGCAGTCCCGGCCGCCGTCGTAGCGAGCAGTACTTC. This sequence encodes CASSPGRRRSEQYF. The chain has TRBV28 and TRBJ2-7; no clear D. The CDR3 extends over 14 amino acids. Trimming took off 5 bases at V and 6 bases at J, with 17 bases between the two ends. CDR1 and CDR2 from the germline V gene are MDHEN and SYDVKM.